Listed below are T cell receptor beta chains from one sample, sequenced in a study of blood T cell repertoires in COVID-19. Clones were sequenced by immunoSEQ multiplex PCR, and TCRdb holds only the in-frame ones, with some missing. The sample shows around 220,000 clones, 90% of them seen only once. Sequencing used PBMCs or T cells enriched from blood (not recorded which). These receptors were obtained from a man aged 30 to 39 who had been exposed to COVID-19. CDR3s include the opening cysteine and the closing phenylalanine or tryptophan. D genes are given only for firm matches. Expanded clones get a size class; other rows say once, few or many, or leave the size out.

clone_size j_call v_call d_call cdr3_nt cdr3_aa
. TRBJ1-2 TRBV7-3 . TGTGCCAGCAGCTTCGGAGCTAACTATGGCTACACCTTC CASSFGANYGYTF
once TRBJ2-3 TRBV7-2 TRBD2 TGTGCCAGCAGCTTCCTATCGGGGGGGGCCACAGATACGCAGTATTTT CASSFLSGGATDTQYF
. TRBJ1-1 TRBV29-1 TRBD1 TGCAGCGTAGCCACGGGACAGCTAATTGCTTTCTTT CSVATGQLIAFF
. TRBJ2-5 TRBV3-1/TRBV3-2 TRBD2 TGTGCCAGCAGCCCCAGCGGGGGGGAACGGGAGACCCAGTACTTC CASSPSGGERETQYF
few TRBJ1-2 TRBV12-3/TRBV12-4 . TGTGCCAGCAGTTTCACGGGAAGAGGCTACACCTTC CASSFTGRGYTF
. TRBJ2-7 TRBV4-2 TRBD2 TGTGCCAGCAGCCAAGGGGAGAGTAGCGGGGCCTCCCCCTACGAGCAGTACTTC CASSQGESSGASPYEQYF
. TRBJ2-7 TRBV5-6 . TGTGCCAGCAGCTACTCCTCCTACGAGCAGTACTTC CASSYSSYEQYF
. TRBJ2-3 TRBV5-8 TRBD2 TGTGCCAGCAGCTTGGTCGGGGGAAGCGGGGGCCCTGTTGTGCAGTATTTT CASSLVGGSGGPVVQYF
. TRBJ1-1 TRBV20-1 . TGCAGTGCTAGTAAGGGAGGAGACAACACTGAAGCTTTCTTT CSASKGGDNTEAFF
. TRBJ1-5 TRBV4-3 TRBD1 TGCGCCAGCAGCCAAAGACAGGGTATAAGGCAGCCCCAGCATTTT CASSQRQGIRQPQHF
few TRBJ2-3 TRBV6-4 . TGTGCCAGCAGTGACTCGATAAGCTCCAGCACAGATACGCAGTATTTT CASSDSISSSTDTQYF
. TRBJ1-5 TRBV6-2/TRBV6-3 TRBD1 TGTGCCAGCAGTACCCGAGGACAGGGACGGCAGCCCCAGCATTTT CASSTRGQGRQPQHF
. TRBJ2-2 TRBV6-4 . TGTGCCAGCAGCCTAAGTTCCACCGGGGAGCTGTTTTTT CASSLSSTGELFF
. TRBJ2-5 TRBV18 TRBD2 TGTGCCAGCTCAACCACGGGGGGGGAGACCCAGTACTTC CASSTTGGETQYF
. TRBJ1-5 TRBV7-6 . TGTGCCAGCAGCTTAATCGGTCAGCCCCAGCATTTT CASSLIGQPQHF
. TRBJ1-5 TRBV28 TRBD1 TGTGCCAGCAGTTTATCGGGACAGGGATCAAGGCCCCAGCATTTT CASSLSGQGSRPQHF
. TRBJ2-3 TRBV24-1 . TGTGCCACCAGTGCGTCGGGGAGATCCTTGCCAGATACGCAGTATTTT CATSASGRSLPDTQYF
. TRBJ1-2 TRBV25-1 TRBD1 TGTGCCAGCAGCTCTCCCGGGGACAGGCAAAGCTACACCTTC CASSSPGDRQSYTF
many TRBJ1-2 TRBV5-4 TRBD1 TGTGCCAGCAGTGAGACAGGGGAGCGAGGCTACACCTTC CASSETGERGYTF
once TRBJ1-2 TRBV12-5 . TGTGCTAGTGGTTTGGTACCAGATCTGAACTATGGCTACACCTTC CASGLVPDLNYGYTF
. TRBJ1-2 TRBV6-4 TRBD1 TGTGCCAGCAGTGACTCCGGACAGGGGCGCATGTATGGCTACACCTTC CASSDSGQGRMYGYTF
. TRBJ2-2 TRBV4-1 TRBD2 TGCGCCAGCAGCCATGGGACTAGCGGGGGGGGCCACACCGGGGAGCTGTTTTTT CASSHGTSGGGHTGELFF
. TRBJ2-3 TRBV7-2 TRBD2 TGTGCCAGCAGCCCTCGGGCGGGGGGGCAAACAGATACGCAGTATTTT CASSPRAGGQTDTQYF
. TRBJ1-2 TRBV4-2 . TGTGCCAGCAGCCTCGGGTATGAAAGGAGGAGGACTAACTATGGCTACACCTTC CASSLGYERRRTNYGYTF
. TRBJ2-7 TRBV28 TRBD2 TGTGCCAGCAGACCCGGGGGGGAACCCTACGAGCAGTACTTC CASRPGGEPYEQYF
. TRBJ1-1 TRBV29-1 . TGCAGCGTTGACCAGGGTCGGGCTGAAGCTTTCTTT CSVDQGRAEAFF
. TRBJ2-3 TRBV19 . TGTGCCACCAAAATTGGGGGGGCCGCAGATACGCAGTATTTT CATKIGGAADTQYF
once TRBJ2-2 TRBV5-1 . TGCGCCAGCAGCTTGGGTGGGGCGTTAGGCCGGGAGCTGTTTTTT CASSLGGALGRELFF
. TRBJ2-3 TRBV7-6 TRBD2 TGTGCCAGCAGCCCCGAGGGAGGTCGGGGGGGCACAGATACGCAGTATTTT CASSPEGGRGGTDTQYF
. TRBJ2-1 TRBV4-1 TRBD1 TGCGCCAGCAGCCAAAGGGGGACAGGCCAAGGGCAGTTCTTC CASSQRGTGQGQFF
. TRBJ2-2 TRBV24-1 TRBD1 TGTGCCACCAGTGACCACAGGGGCGGGGAGCTGTTTTTT CATSDHRGGELFF
once TRBJ2-1 TRBV18 TRBD2 TGTGCCAGCTCACCTCTAGCGGGTTACAATGAGCAGTTCTTC CASSPLAGYNEQFF
. TRBJ1-6 TRBV7-2 . TGTGCCAGCAGCTTAGCGAAGGGGAGGGGATCATCCTATAATTCACCCCTCCACTTT CASSLAKGRGSSYNSPLHF
. TRBJ2-7 TRBV19 . TGTGCCAGTATTGGGGGGGACACCTACGAGCAGTACTTC CASIGGDTYEQYF
. TRBJ1-3 TRBV6-6 . TGTGCCAGCAGTCCGGGGGGATTTGGGGGACCTGGAAACACCATATATTTT CASSPGGFGGPGNTIYF
. TRBJ2-2 TRBV3-1/TRBV3-2 TRBD2 TGTGCCAGCAGCCAATGGACTAGCGGGGGATTTGCCGGGGAGCTGTTTTTT CASSQWTSGGFAGELFF
. TRBJ2-3 TRBV18 TRBD1 TGTGCCAGCTCACCTCGACAGGGGATGAGCACAGATACGCAGTATTTT CASSPRQGMSTDTQYF
. TRBJ2-5 TRBV6-1 TRBD2 TGTGCCAGCAGTGAAGGGCCAGCGGGGGGGTTGGAGACCCAGTACTTC CASSEGPAGGLETQYF
. TRBJ2-1 TRBV29-1 TRBD2 TGCAGCGTTGTACTGCTAGCGGGGGCCCTGAGCTCCTACAATGAGCAGTTCTTC CSVVLLAGALSSYNEQFF
. TRBJ1-1 TRBV7-2 . TGTGCCAGCAGCTTAGGGCAGTTGAACACTGAAGCTTTCTTT CASSLGQLNTEAFF
. TRBJ2-1 TRBV7-7 TRBD2 TGTGCCAGCAGCACCGGACTAGCGGGGGTATTTGACAATGAGCAGTTCTTC CASSTGLAGVFDNEQFF
. TRBJ2-1 TRBV12-5 . TGTGCTAGTGGTTTGGTGGGCCGGGGGGAGCAGTTCTTC CASGLVGRGEQFF
once TRBJ1-4 TRBV2 TRBD1 TGTGCCAGCAGTGGGCCGGGACAGGAATCTGAAAAACTGTTTTTT CASSGPGQESEKLFF
few TRBJ1-5 TRBV7-9 . TGTGCCAGCAGCTTATCGGTCTCTAGCAATCAGCCCCAGCATTTT CASSLSVSSNQPQHF
. TRBJ1-4 TRBV6-1 . TGTGCCAGCAGTGATGGTCTGGCCAGAGAAAAACTGTTTTTT CASSDGLAREKLFF
. TRBJ1-1 TRBV30 TRBD1 TGTGCCTGGAGCCTACTCGGGACAGGGAGACAAAGAACTGAAGCTTTCTTT CAWSLLGTGRQRTEAFF
few TRBJ1-2 TRBV7-2 . TGTGCCAGCAGCTTTCCCCGGTCATTCTATGGCTACACCTTC CASSFPRSFYGYTF
. TRBJ1-1 TRBV23-1 . TGCGCCAGCAGTCCAGGTACGAACACTGAAGCTTTCTTT CASSPGTNTEAFF
. TRBJ2-3 TRBV6-2/TRBV6-3 . TGTGCCAGCAGTTACGTGGGGGCGCTAAGTCTTACAGATACGCAGTATTTT CASSYVGALSLTDTQYF
. TRBJ1-2 TRBV4-1 . TGCGCCAGCAGTCGCCTTCCGGCAGGAAGGACATCTAATGGCTACACCTTC CASSRLPAGRTSNGYTF
. TRBJ1-5 TRBV7-2 . TGTGCCAGCAGCTTAAGTTACGGTCAGCCCCAGCATTTT CASSLSYGQPQHF
few TRBJ1-2 TRBV5-1 . TGCGCCAGCAGCCCCGCCGTGGGCGGGGGCCGGGAGGATGGCTACACCTTC CASSPAVGGGREDGYTF
. TRBJ2-2 TRBV3-1/TRBV3-2 . TGTGCCAGCAGCCAAGTGGGGGCGCCCACCGGGGAGCTGTTTTTT CASSQVGAPTGELFF
. TRBJ1-6 TRBV7-2 . TGTGCCAGCAGCTTTGCGGGTGTGAATTCACCCCTCCACTTT CASSFAGVNSPLHF
. TRBJ2-3 TRBV7-2 TRBD1 TGTGCCAGCAGCTTTACAGGGGGTTACACAGATACGCAGTATTTT CASSFTGGYTDTQYF
. TRBJ2-2 TRBV10-2 . TGCGCTCACGCGGGGGCTCGGAACACCGGGGAGCTGTTTTTT CAHAGARNTGELFF
. TRBJ1-5 TRBV6-5 . TGTGCCAGCGTATTTGGGGAGACCATCGGGGGAGCCCAGCATTTT CASVFGETIGGAQHF
. TRBJ1-6 TRBV4-3 . TGCGCCAGCAGCGCACTGGGAGGGCGCGTCGGTAATTCACCCCTCCACTTT CASSALGGRVGNSPLHF
. TRBJ1-1 TRBV5-8 . TGTGCCAGCAGCTTGAAACAGTATGTCACTGAAGCTTTCTTT CASSLKQYVTEAFF